This T cell receptor beta chain came from a study of shared clonotypes between healthy human individuals. Study overall: Donors were two women and three men aged 18 to 49. Per-donor plates numbered three CD4 naive, three CD4 memory, two CD8 naive and one CD8 memory.

The CDR3 has 14 residues. V dropped 8 bases and J dropped 8; count of bases not matched to a gene: 14. Germline V gene data show CDR1 as LNHDA and CDR2 as SQIVND (reference sequence). All donors were healthy HIV-negative adults lacking recent acute infections or vaccinations. The study's findings and limits: Among four donors, roughly 5.5% of naive CD4 clonotypes were found in common.

Method: immunoSEQ multiplex PCR; TCRdb's copy keeps in-frame clones and lacks some. The sample carries 2 million to 2.5 million clones, nearly 97% recorded once. A word on this clone: Its antigen is undetermined.

This clonotype originated in a man aged 18 to 29 in good health. The chain couples TRBV19 to TRBJ1-2; 7 bases line up with TRBD1. Source material: naive CD4+ T cells sorted from blood. Regarding subset: CD45RA+ positively selected. This CDR3 reads CASFRTGLERGYTF. The CDR3 region has the DNA TGTGCCAGTTTTCGGACAGGTTTGGAGAGGGGCTACACCTTC.